This entry lists 5 T cell receptor beta chains sequenced from one sample in a study of neurological immune-mediated disorders. TCRdb reanalysed the 5' RACE reads using MiXCR and keeps one entry per CDR3 protein. The top ten clones hold more than 3.5% of a sample with 49,000 or so distinct CDR3 sequences, around a sixth of them seen once. The sample taken for sequencing was PBMCs. These receptors were obtained from a man between 60 and 70 years old in good health.

This clonotype showed up many times. This rearrangement joins TRBV10-3 to TRBJ1-4; tentative D call: TRBD1 (6 bases). This CDR3 has 15 amino acids. The germline gives CDR1 ENHRY, CDR2 SYGVKD. V lost 8 bases and J lost 4, with 17 bases in between. This chain's CDR3 is CAIGEDQGNNEKLFF. The CDR3 nucleotides read TGTGCCATCGGGGAGGATCAGGGGAATAATGAAAAACTGTTTTTT.

This clonotype has ten or more counts. A read error may account for a junction end that differs from germline. This rearrangement joins TRBV7-7 to TRBJ2-7; 7 nucleotides line up with TRBD2. CDR3 length: 14 amino acids. Germline V gene lookup returns CDR1 SSHAT and CDR2 FNYEAQ (reference sequence). CDR3 protein: CASSLAGSFDEQYF. The CDR3 DNA reads as TGTGCTAGCAGCTTAGCGGGTAGCTTCGACGAGCAGTACTTC.

This clonotype was detected many times. The CDR3 DNA is TGTGCCAGCAGTGGGTCTTACTGGGGGGGCACCGGGGAGCTGTTTTTT. Its translation: CASSGSYWGGTGELFF. The chain employs TRBV2 and TRBJ2-2, with 7 bases lining up with TRBD2. V trimming: 4 bases; J trimming: 4 bases; junction bases outside the gene matches: 9. The CDR3 covers 16 residues. From germline, CDR1 is SNHLY and CDR2 FYNNEI.

This clonotype appeared many times. The chain is built from TRBV10-3 and TRBJ1-2; 7 bases are a match to TRBD1. This CDR3 has 15 amino acids. Trimming at V came to 0 bases and at J to 6 bases, leaving 7 bases not matched to a gene. The germline CDR1 and CDR2 sequences are ENHRY and SYGVKD. CDR3 in amino acids: CAISESPGQENGYTF. The CDR3 nucleotides are TGTGCCATCAGTGAGTCCCCAGGACAGGAAAATGGCTACACCTTC.

This clonotype was counted many times. The J gene is TRBJ2-1, the V gene TRBV5-1, with 8 bases identical to TRBD2. Germline values: CDR1 SGHRS, CDR2 YFSETQ. With 0 bases clipped from V and 10 bases from J, the junction kept 15 bases outside the gene matches. The CDR3 extends over 17 amino acids. The CDR3, as DNA: TGCGCCAGCAGCTTGGATTCCGGGGGGGGAGCAATCGGAGAGCAGTTCTTC. This codes for CASSLDSGGGAIGEQFF.